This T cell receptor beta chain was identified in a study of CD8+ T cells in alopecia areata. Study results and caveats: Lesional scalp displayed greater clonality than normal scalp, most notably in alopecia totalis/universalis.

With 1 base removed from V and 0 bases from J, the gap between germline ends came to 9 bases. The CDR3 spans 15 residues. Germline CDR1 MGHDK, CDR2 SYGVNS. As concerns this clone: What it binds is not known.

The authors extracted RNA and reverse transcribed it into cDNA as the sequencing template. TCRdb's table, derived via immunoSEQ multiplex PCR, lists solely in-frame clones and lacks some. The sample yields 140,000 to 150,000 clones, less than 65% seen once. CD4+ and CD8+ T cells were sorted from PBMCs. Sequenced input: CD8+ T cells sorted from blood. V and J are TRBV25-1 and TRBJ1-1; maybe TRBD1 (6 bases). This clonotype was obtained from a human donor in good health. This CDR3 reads CASSEFGDMNTEAFF. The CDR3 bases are TGTGCCAGCAGTGAATTCGGGGACATGAACACTGAAGCTTTCTTT.